The rows below give T cell receptor beta chains drawn from one sample of a study of blood T cell repertoires in COVID-19. Method: immunoSEQ multiplex PCR; TCRdb's copy keeps in-frame clones and lacks some. The table shows some 100,000 clones, with 86% occurring only once. Material: peripheral blood. All receptors come from a man aged 50 or older with acute or convalescent COVID-19. The CDR3 runs from the conserved cysteine through the conserved F or W. D genes are given only for firm matches. Clone size appears in some rows only: once, few, many, or a class for an expanded clone.

V	size	J	D	DNA	CDR3
TRBV27	once	TRBJ1-1	NA	TGTGCCAGCAGTTCCCCAGGGTTTTTCGGCACTGAAGCTTTCTTT	CASSSPGFFGTEAFF
TRBV12-3/TRBV12-4	NA	TRBJ1-1	NA	TGTGCCAGCAGTCGACATGAGAACACTGAAGCTTTCTTT	CASSRHENTEAFF
TRBV6-4	NA	TRBJ2-1	TRBD2	TGTGCCAGCAAAGCGGAAGGGACTAGCGGGTACAATGAGCAGTTCTTC	CASKAEGTSGYNEQFF
TRBV3-1/TRBV3-2	NA	TRBJ2-7	TRBD2	TGTGCCAGCACTTCTAGCGGGAGCCGAACCTACGAGCAGTACTTC	CASTSSGSRTYEQYF
TRBV5-4	once	TRBJ2-6	NA	TGTGCCAGCAGCCAGGGAAGGGAATCTGGGGCCAACGTCCTGACTTTC	CASSQGRESGANVLTF
TRBV6-1	NA	TRBJ2-7	NA	TGTGCCAGCAGTGAGCCAGGCGGCAGGGGTGAGCAGTACTTC	CASSEPGGRGEQYF
TRBV30	NA	TRBJ2-1	NA	TGTGCCTGGAGTGTACGACTAGAAGCGTTCTTC	CAWSVRLEAFF
TRBV9	once	TRBJ1-2	TRBD1	TGTGCCAGCGGTACAAACAGGGGAGTCTATGGCTACACCTTC	CASGTNRGVYGYTF
TRBV19	NA	TRBJ1-1	NA	TGTGCCAGTAGTATAGGCAACCGACAGACGCGAGCTTTCTTT	CASSIGNRQTRAFF
TRBV19	NA	TRBJ1-6	NA	TGTGCCAGTAGTTCTCTGAATTCACCCCTCCACTTT	CASSSLNSPLHF
TRBV18	NA	TRBJ1-2	TRBD1	TGTGCCAGCTCACCACAGGGGGCGCCTGATGGCTACACCTTC	CASSPQGAPDGYTF
TRBV21-1	few	TRBJ1-5	NA	TGTGCCAGCAGCAAAGGGACAGGGGGGGATCAGCCCCAGCATTTT	CASSKGTGGDQPQHF
TRBV19	NA	TRBJ1-4	TRBD1	TGTGCCAGTGGCGGACAGGCCAGTGCAACTAATGAAAAACTGTTTTTT	CASGGQASATNEKLFF
TRBV10-3	NA	TRBJ2-3	NA	TGTGCCATCAGTGAGTCAAGCGGGCAGGATACGCAGTATTTT	CAISESSGQDTQYF
TRBV7-2	NA	TRBJ1-1	NA	TGTGCCAGCAGCTTAGCGCCATACAGGGCCCCCATGAACACTGAAGCTTTCTTT	CASSLAPYRAPMNTEAFF
TRBV12-3/TRBV12-4	NA	TRBJ1-5	NA	TGTGCCAGCAGCTTAGAGCAGGATCGGCCCCAGCATTTT	CASSLEQDRPQHF
TRBV5-5	NA	TRBJ2-3	NA	TGTGCCAGTAATCAGGTGAACACAGATACGCAGTATTTT	CASNQVNTDTQYF
TRBV28	NA	TRBJ1-2	TRBD1	TGTGCCAGCACCGCGAGGGGGACAGGGGTTAACTATGGCTACACCTTC	CASTARGTGVNYGYTF
TRBV20-1	NA	TRBJ1-4	TRBD1	TGCAGTGCTAGTCTTCTTGGACAGGAGAATGAAAAACTGTTTTTT	CSASLLGQENEKLFF
TRBV15	NA	TRBJ2-7	NA	TGTGCCACCAGCAGGGACAGCAGTTCCCCCTACGAGCAGTACTTC	CATSRDSSSPYEQYF
TRBV3-1/TRBV3-2	NA	TRBJ2-7	TRBD1	TGTGCCAGCAGCCAACGGACAGGGCGCTACGCTCCAACGGGGCAGTACTTC	CASSQRTGRYAPTGQYF
TRBV5-8	NA	TRBJ1-1	NA	TGTGCCAGCAGCTCGAGGTCACGCAGGGGCTCATACGGGAACACTGAAGCTTTCTTT	CASSSRSRRGSYGNTEAFF
TRBV12-3/TRBV12-4	NA	TRBJ1-2	NA	TGTGCCAGCAGCACCCTAGCGGGAATTGGCTACACCTTC	CASSTLAGIGYTF
TRBV28	NA	TRBJ2-7	TRBD2	TGTGCCAGCAGTTTTCTCCTAGCGGGAGGGTATGTCGAGCAGTACTTC	CASSFLLAGGYVEQYF
TRBV19	NA	TRBJ2-6	NA	TGTGCCAGTAGATTCCGGGGCTCTGGGGCCAACGTCCTGACTTTC	CASRFRGSGANVLTF
TRBV7-8	NA	TRBJ1-4	NA	TGTGCCAGCAGCACGGATGGCCGGACAGAGCTCTTTTTT	CASSTDGRTELFF
TRBV7-9	NA	TRBJ1-1	NA	TGTGCCAGCAGCCCTGCCCCGGTGAACACTGAAGCTTTCTTT	CASSPAPVNTEAFF
TRBV7-9	medium-sized	TRBJ1-6	TRBD1	TGTGCCAGCAGCTTGGGACAGGGTTTCTATAATTCACCCCTCCACTTT	CASSLGQGFYNSPLHF
TRBV7-8	NA	TRBJ1-1	NA	TGTGCCAGCAGCCCACTTTCGGGGGGGCCGGAAGCTTTCTTT	CASSPLSGGPEAFF
TRBV11-2	NA	TRBJ2-7	TRBD2	TGTGCCAGCAGCGGTGGGACTAGCGGCACCTACGAGCAGTACTTC	CASSGGTSGTYEQYF
TRBV27	NA	TRBJ1-2	TRBD1	TGTGCCAGCAGTCTCTCGACAGGGGGTGACTATGGCTACACCTTC	CASSLSTGGDYGYTF
TRBV7-2	once	TRBJ2-5	NA	TGTGCCAGCAGCTTAGGGTTCGGGTCCAGAGGGCAAGAGACCCAGTACTTC	CASSLGFGSRGQETQYF
TRBV5-1	NA	TRBJ2-2	TRBD2	TGCGCCAGCAGCTCGAGCGGGATGAACACCGGGGAGCTGTTTTTT	CASSSSGMNTGELFF
TRBV12-3/TRBV12-4	once	TRBJ2-5	TRBD2	TGTGCCAGCAGTTTCGGGGGGAGAGAGACCCAGTACTTC	CASSFGGRETQYF
TRBV7-6	NA	TRBJ2-5	TRBD2	TGTGCCAGCAGGGCCGGGACTAGCGGGGGTGGGAGCAGACAAGAGACCCAGTACTTC	CASRAGTSGGGSRQETQYF
TRBV7-9	NA	TRBJ1-1	TRBD1	TGTGCCAGCAGCTTAGCCCTCGGGACAGTTGAGGCTTTCTTT	CASSLALGTVEAFF
TRBV27	NA	TRBJ2-3	TRBD2	TGTGCCAGCAGACAACTCGGGACTAGCGGGATGGATACGCAGTATTTT	CASRQLGTSGMDTQYF
TRBV11-2	NA	TRBJ2-2	NA	TGTGCCAGCAGCTTAGATTCCGGGAACACCGGGGAGCTGTTTTTT	CASSLDSGNTGELFF
TRBV10-1	NA	TRBJ2-2	TRBD2	TGCGCCTCCGCTTTAGCGGGAGGCACCGGGGAGCTGTTTTTT	CASALAGGTGELFF
TRBV6-5	NA	TRBJ2-7	TRBD1	TGTGCCAGCCGTCCGGGACAGACCTACGAGCAGTACTTC	CASRPGQTYEQYF
TRBV4-1	NA	TRBJ2-5	TRBD2	TGCGCCAGCAGCCAAGATATTCCGGCGGGAGGGCCCGGGACCCAGTACTTC	CASSQDIPAGGPGTQYF